The clone carrying this TCR beta chain was picked up many times. Germline lookup yields CDR1 SNHLY and CDR2 FYNNEI. The CDR3 is 11 amino acids. Trimming removed 5 bases from V and 4 bases from J, with 6 bases in between. This sample is part of a study of T cell repertoires in cytomegalovirus infection. Study in general: Based on public TCR beta signatures, there were indications of CMV infection and of a matching HLA type.

TCRdb itself ran the reads through MiXCR, one entry per CDR3 protein. The sample includes approximately 97,000 distinct CDR3 sequences, about 15% seen only once; the top ten take approximately 8%. This TCR was recovered from a human donor in good health (CMV status not recorded). Some clones in this sample may be carry-over from other donors' samples. The chain combines TRBV2 with TRBJ2-7, with D possibly matching TRBD2 (5 bases). Sequenced input: PBMCs. CDR3 DNA sequence: TGTGCCAGCAGTCCGGGATACGAGCAGTACTTC. Encoded protein: CASSPGYEQYF.